This T cell receptor (beta chain) comes out of a study of T cell changes during pregnancy in multiple sclerosis. TCRdb's copy holds only in-frame clones and misses some; the assay was immunoSEQ multiplex PCR. The sample has just under 20,000 clones; roughly 87% are singletons. This sequence originates from a female donor in good health, enrolled as a control in a pregnancy study. This material consisted of CD8+ T cells from peripheral blood mononuclear cells, taken in the second trimester of pregnancy.

This chain's CDR3 is CASSQDPNGAAGEQYF. In DNA form, the CDR3 reads TGCGCCAGCAGCCAAGATCCTAACGGTGCAGCCGGGGAGCAGTACTTC. The V gene is TRBV4-1, the J gene TRBJ2-7; D remains unclear. The CDR3 has 16 amino acids. Trimming cost V 0 bases and J 7 bases, with 19 bases left between them. The germline CDR1 and CDR2 sequences are MGHRA and YSYEKL.